These T cell receptor beta chains were read from a single sample in a study of T cell responses to AZD1222 COVID-19 vaccine. Using immunoSEQ multiplex PCR, the repertoire was profiled, and TCRdb retains in-frame clones only, with some absent. The sample includes about 200,000 clones, about 94% of them seen just once. The specimen comprised peripheral blood, sampled 28 days after the second AZD1222 dose. The receptors were gathered from an adult who received the AZD1222 COVID-19 vaccine. Both conserved end residues are trimmed from each CDR3. A D gene is named only where the DNA matches it firmly. The size entry is marked missing in some rows and otherwise reads once, few, many or a size class.

v_gene	abundance	j_gene	d_gene	CDR3aa
TRBV7-2	few	TRBJ1-4	NA	ASSVSYGENEKLF
TRBV5-5	NA	TRBJ2-1	TRBD1	ASSAETGVDYNEQF
TRBV9	NA	TRBJ1-1	NA	ASSVGGSGITEAF
TRBV18	NA	TRBJ2-7	TRBD1	ASSPGTGSYEQY
TRBV19	few	TRBJ2-1	TRBD1	ASSIVTPGQGADEQF
TRBV5-4	once	TRBJ2-1	NA	ALSKVGYEQF
TRBV6-5	NA	TRBJ1-4	NA	ASTRDSTEKLF
TRBV28	once	TRBJ2-4	NA	ASIPGHSRGIQY
TRBV6-4	NA	TRBJ1-5	NA	ASSPGAGNQPQH
TRBV20-1	NA	TRBJ1-1	NA	RSRRNTEAF
TRBV19	once	TRBJ2-7	TRBD2	ASQQFGGDRAYEQY
TRBV6-5	NA	TRBJ2-5	TRBD1	ASRSTGGRETQY
TRBV11-2	NA	TRBJ1-1	NA	ASSRNTEAF
TRBV19	NA	TRBJ2-5	NA	ASRARGPGGETQY
TRBV29-1	NA	TRBJ1-2	TRBD1	SVEEGGQGTRTNYGYT
TRBV6-5	NA	TRBJ1-2	NA	ASSYEIRGYGYT
TRBV5-1	NA	TRBJ1-1	TRBD1	ASSGGTGAQNTEAF
TRBV6-2/TRBV6-3	NA	TRBJ1-5	NA	ASSYSGRGSNQPQH
TRBV7-2	NA	TRBJ1-5	NA	ASSLGGRVKH
TRBV7-6	once	TRBJ2-2	TRBD1	ASTTRTGGTGELF
TRBV9	NA	TRBJ2-3	TRBD2	ASSARLAGSDTQY
TRBV7-2	NA	TRBJ1-4	TRBD1	ASSFGGGLEKLF
TRBV2	NA	TRBJ1-4	NA	ASIPVATNEKLF
TRBV28	NA	TRBJ2-7	TRBD2	ASSVTSGAWYEQY
TRBV5-8	NA	TRBJ2-2	NA	ASSLVQNTGELF
TRBV19	NA	TRBJ1-6	NA	ASSTRRSSNSPLH
TRBV7-9	NA	TRBJ2-7	NA	ASSLGSGGPNEQY
TRBV11-3	NA	TRBJ1-2	NA	ASSERNGYGYT
TRBV5-1	once	TRBJ2-2	NA	ASSLAGSTGELF
TRBV28	NA	TRBJ2-5	NA	ASSLGQRETQY
TRBV25-1	NA	TRBJ1-2	TRBD1	ASSEFPDRGFYGYT
TRBV7-9	NA	TRBJ2-1	NA	ASSLQGPNEQF
TRBV7-6	NA	TRBJ2-7	NA	ASSPGGAVYEQY
TRBV3-1/TRBV3-2	once	TRBJ2-7	NA	ASSQAYEQY
TRBV12-3/TRBV12-4	NA	TRBJ1-1	NA	ASSSGANTEAF
TRBV7-3	NA	TRBJ1-1	NA	ASSLRGGGQGGTEAF
TRBV27	once	TRBJ1-1	NA	ASRGQAVAALEAF
TRBV27	NA	TRBJ2-2	TRBD2	ASRPTSGGIANTGELF
TRBV12-3/TRBV12-4	few	TRBJ1-1	NA	ASSGWTVGEAF
TRBV11-1	NA	TRBJ1-2	NA	ASSAEGLGGYT
TRBV24-1	NA	TRBJ2-7	NA	ATSDPTGEQY
TRBV3-1/TRBV3-2	NA	TRBJ1-1	NA	ASSQDEPNTEAF
TRBV4-1	once	TRBJ1-2	NA	ASSQDRAHRVGSGYT
TRBV28	NA	TRBJ1-1	NA	ASSLQRAAF
TRBV27	NA	TRBJ2-5	NA	ASSFSGRQETQY
TRBV5-6	NA	TRBJ1-1	TRBD1	ASSLLGTGGRTEAF
TRBV10-3	NA	TRBJ1-2	NA	ATGVEPAIEGYT